The next 24 T cell receptor beta chains were all read from a single sample in a study of cytomegalovirus exposure and HLA in healthy donors. The PCR was carried out with 60 Vbeta primers and 13 Jbeta primers. This table comes from immunoSEQ multiplex PCR, and its TCRdb copy is limited to in-frame clones, with some not included. The sample carries some 140,000 clones, 70% to 80% recorded once. Sequenced: PBMCs. These receptors all stem from a man aged 30 to 39 in good health and CMV-seronegative.

This chain links TRBV6-5 with TRBJ1-2; 10 bases agree with TRBD1. The germline CDR1 and CDR2 sequences are MNHEY and SVGAGI. CDR3 size: 14 residues. The trim removed 5 bases at V and 6 bases at J, leaving 6 bases unmatched. The DNA of the CDR3 is TGTGCCAGCAGTGGCGCGGGGACAGGGGATGGCTACACCTTC. Its translation: CASSGAGTGDGYTF.

V is TRBV7-2 and J is TRBJ1-4; 7 positions match TRBD1. The CDR3 runs to 14 residues. The trim removed 3 bases at V and 8 bases at J, leaving 6 bases unmatched. Per the germline V gene, CDR1 is SGHTA and CDR2 is FQGNSA. CDR3 coding DNA: TGTGCCAGCAGCTTGGGGACAGCTCGCGAAAAACTGTTTTTT. Protein: CASSLGTAREKLFF. The full variable domain, with the rest looked up from reference TRBV7-2 and TRBJ1-4, is GAGVSQSPSNKVTEKGKDVELRCDPISGHTALYWYRQSLGQGLEFLIYFQGNSAPDKSGLPSDRFSAERTGGSVSTLTIQRTQQEDSAVYLCASSLGTAREKLFFGSGTQLSVL.

The chain joins TRBV28 to TRBJ2-1; 8 nucleotides align to TRBD2. Germline lookup yields CDR1 MDHEN and CDR2 SYDVKM. After removal of 3 bases from V and 9 bases from J, the junction contained 4 bases not matched to a gene. This CDR3 region has 13 residues. CDR3 in amino acids: CASSLAGGPEQFF. The CDR3 nucleotides read TGTGCCAGCAGTTTGGCGGGAGGCCCTGAGCAGTTCTTC.

The chain joins TRBV30 to TRBJ2-5; a weak D match, TRBD2 (5 bases). Germline-derived CDR1 and CDR2 are GTSNPN and SVGIG (reference sequence). V was trimmed by 3 bases and J by 5 bases, leaving 10 bases between them. This CDR3 is built from 12 residues. For the CDR3, the DNA is TGTGCCTGGAGGGCACTAGGGGAGACCCAGTACTTC. This translates into CAWRALGETQYF.

The chain uses TRBV6-5 and TRBJ1-2; D gene uncertain. The ends were cut back, 8 bases at V and 4 bases at J, with 17 bases in the middle. The CDR3 totals 14 residues. Germline V gene sequence: CDR1 MNHEY, CDR2 SVGAGI. The CDR3 nucleotides read TGTGCCAGCCGAGGGCCCCAGATCCTCTATGGCTACACCTTC. It encodes CASRGPQILYGYTF.

The sample holds one count of this clone. The V and J genes are TRBV7-2 and TRBJ1-6; possible D gene TRBD1, 5 bases. Germline CDR1 reads SGHTA; CDR2 reads FQGNSA. This CDR3 is built from 16 residues. Trimming cost V 4 bases and J 4 bases, with 14 bases left between them. The CDR3: CASSSEPTGYNSPLHF. CDR3 bases: TGTGCCAGCAGCTCCGAACCTACAGGATATAATTCACCCCTCCACTTT.

The J gene is TRBJ2-1, the V gene TRBV7-8; TRBD1 agrees at 10 bases. CDR3 length: 18 amino acids. J lost 5 bases, V lost 3 bases, and 13 bases had no gene match. Germline CDR1 SGHVS, CDR2 FQNEAQ. CDR3 sequence (DNA): TGTGCCAGCAGCTTGCGTCCCGGGACAGGGGTCGGGGACAATGAGCAGTTCTTC. This sequence encodes CASSLRPGTGVGDNEQFF.

The rearrangement links TRBV29-1 to TRBJ2-7; D ambiguous. Trimming cost V 4 bases and J 3 bases, with 7 bases left between them. This CDR3 contains 11 residues. Per the germline V gene, CDR1 is SQVTM and CDR2 is ANQGSEA. CDR3 sequence (DNA): TGCAGCGTTGTTCTTTTCTACGAGCAGTACTTC. This gives the protein CSVVLFYEQYF.

The chain joins TRBV4-3 to TRBJ2-7; TRBD1 is a possible D gene (7 bases). Germline V gene sequence: CDR1 LGHNA, CDR2 YSLEER. The V gene lost 0 bases and the J gene lost 9 bases, with 15 bases spanning the gap. The CDR3 extends over 14 amino acids. As DNA, the CDR3 is TGCGCCAGCAGCCAAGATTCTGGTCAGGGGGGGCAGTACTTC. Amino acid sequence: CASSQDSGQGGQYF.

J is TRBJ2-3 and V is TRBV6-1, with TRBD1 matching over 7 bases. The length of the CDR3 is 14 residues. CDR1 is MNHNS and CDR2 is SASEGT in the germline V gene. V dropped 6 bases and J dropped 3; count of bases not matched to a gene: 6. This CDR3 reads CASRPDRATDTQYF. DNA of the CDR3: TGTGCCAGCAGACCCGACAGGGCGACAGATACGCAGTATTTT.

The CDR3 DNA sequence: TGTGCCAGCGGGTACAGGGTAGGATACGAGCAGTACTTC. It specifies CASGYRVGYEQYF. V and J are TRBV6-5 and TRBJ2-7; a possible D gene is TRBD1 (6 bases). Germline loops: CDR1 MNHEY, CDR2 SVGAGI. The CDR3 has 13 residues. V gave up 8 bases and J gave up 4 bases, with 15 bases separating them.

J is TRBJ2-3 and V is TRBV19, with TRBD2 as a possible D gene (6 bases). The germline V gene encodes CDR1 LNHDA and CDR2 SQIVND (reference sequence). Trimming took 4 bases from V and 0 from J, leaving 8 bases between them. There are 14 residues in the CDR3. As DNA, the CDR3 is TGTGCCAGTAGTACTCGGGGGAGCACAGATACGCAGTATTTT. It specifies CASSTRGSTDTQYF.

The V gene is TRBV21-1, the J gene TRBJ1-1; the D call in the table, TRBD1, was not verified against the DNA. TRBV21-1 is classified as a pseudogene. The CDR3 is made up of 15 amino acids. This chain's CDR3 is CASSNWTGLNTEAFF. CDR3 nucleotide sequence: TGTGCCAGCAGCAACTGGACAGGTTTGAACACTGAAGCTTTCTTT.

The chain is built from TRBV30 and TRBJ2-7; TRBD2 matches at 8 bases. V lost 2 bases and J lost 3; bases outside the gene matches: 3. Germline CDR1 GTSNPN, CDR2 SVGIG (reference sequence). The CDR3 sequence is 13 residues long. The CDR3 sequence: CAWSFAGGYEQYF. The CDR3 DNA sequence: TGTGCCTGGAGTTTTGCGGGAGGCTACGAGCAGTACTTC.

The gene calls are TRBV4-1 and TRBJ2-2, with D possibly matching TRBD2 (6 bases). V was clipped by 4 bases and J by 4 bases, with 19 bases between them. This CDR3 is built from 17 residues. The germline CDR1 and CDR2 sequences are MGHRA and YSYEKL. CDR3 in amino acids: CASSRTSRLGGTGELFF. CDR3 nucleotides: TGCGCCAGCAGCCGCACTAGCCGGCTAGGAGGCACCGGGGAGCTGTTTTTT.

This sequence joins TRBV11-2 and TRBJ2-7, with a possible D match to TRBD2 (5 bases). Trimming removed 8 bases from V and 0 bases from J, with 8 bases in between. Looked up from germline, CDR1 is SGHAT and CDR2 is FQNNGV. The CDR3 is 12 amino acids. CDR3 sequence reads: CASRDSSYEQYF. CDR3 nucleotides: TGTGCCAGCCGGGATAGCTCCTACGAGCAGTACTTC.

This chain links TRBV15 with TRBJ2-7; perhaps TRBD1 as D (6 bases). The germline V gene encodes CDR1 LNHNV and CDR2 YYDKDF (reference sequence). This CDR3 contains 14 residues. V was shortened by 0 bases and J by 7 bases, with 13 bases between the two germline ends. CDR3 loop: CATSRDDNQGEQYF. In nucleotides, the CDR3 is TGTGCCACCAGCAGAGATGACAATCAGGGGGAGCAGTACTTC. The full variable domain, in which reference TRBV15 and TRBJ2-7 provide the parts outside the CDR3, is DAMVIQNPRYQVTQFGKPVTLSCSQTLNHNVMYWYQQKSSQAPKLLFHYYDKDFNNEADTPDNFQSRRPNTSFCFLDIRSPGLGDTAMYLCATSRDDNQGEQYFGPGTRLTVT.

The chain employs TRBV6-5 and TRBJ1-1; possibly TRBD1 for D (6 bases). Germline values: CDR1 MNHEY, CDR2 SVGAGI. The CDR3 has 15 residues. V lost 2 bases to trimming and J lost 4 bases, with 14 bases between them. The CDR3 region has the DNA TGTGCCAGCAGTTACGAGAGGGGGTTGGGCACTGAAGCTTTCTTT. It codes for CASSYERGLGTEAFF.

This clone appeared once. Mismatch with germline at one junction end may stem from a read error. The chain joins TRBV7-7 to TRBJ2-6, with 9 bases fitting TRBD1. In germline, CDR1 is SSHAT, CDR2 FNYEAQ (reference sequence). This CDR3 contains 18 residues. This chain's CDR3 is CASSPTQGAGSGANVLTF. CDR3 DNA sequence: TGTGCTAGCAGTCCAACACAGGGGGCCGGCTCTGGGGCCAACGTCCTGACTTTC.

This chain uses TRBV14 with TRBJ1-2, with D hard to call. V dropped 4 bases and J dropped 0 bases, with 12 bases sitting between them. Germline V lookup: CDR1 SGHDN, CDR2 FVKESK. This CDR3 is built from 15 residues. The CDR3 loop is CASSPYHRANYGYTF. The CDR3 DNA reads TGTGCCAGCAGCCCCTATCACCGGGCTAACTATGGCTACACCTTC.

This clone was counted between two and nine times. The V call is TRBV5-1, the J call TRBJ2-3; 11 bases line up with TRBD2. Germline values: CDR1 SGHRS, CDR2 YFSETQ. The CDR3 is 15 residues long. Trimming removed 6 bases from V and 2 bases from J; junction bases left unmatched: 5. In DNA, the CDR3 is TGCGCCAGCACTGAGACTAGCGGGGCCACAGATACGCAGTATTTT. Protein product: CASTETSGATDTQYF.

The CDR3 sequence: CASSALQGVGGYTF. The CDR3 coding sequence is TGTGCCAGCAGCGCCCTACAGGGGGTCGGTGGCTACACCTTC. The chain employs TRBV9 and TRBJ1-2; TRBD1 matches 8 bases. J gave up 7 bases and V 3 bases, and 8 bases lay outside the gene matches. This CDR3 has 14 amino acids. Germline assignment: CDR1 SGDLS and CDR2 YYNGEE.

This clone was found a few times. An end of the junction does not agree with germline; a read error may underlie this. The chain is built from TRBV7-9 and TRBJ2-7; 7 positions agree with TRBD1. The germline gives CDR1 SEHNR, CDR2 FQNEAQ (reference sequence). The length of the CDR3 is 12 residues. CDR3 coding DNA: TGTTCCAGCAGCTTAGAACAGGGGAGACCGTACTTC. Residues: CSSSLEQGRPYF.

CDR3 coding DNA: TGCAGCGTTGTAACAGGTCCCTACGAGCAGTACTTC. It encodes CSVVTGPYEQYF. This rearrangement joins TRBV29-1 to TRBJ2-7; D perhaps matches TRBD1 (5 bases). CDR3 length: 12 amino acids. V lost 4 bases and J 2 bases, leaving 9 bases between the germline ends. CDR1 and CDR2 from the germline V gene are SQVTM and ANQGSEA.